Listed below are T cell receptor beta chains from one sample, sequenced in a study of T-cell memory formation after mild COVID-19. A single record per CDR3 protein comes from TCRdb applying MiXCR to the 5' RACE reads. The sample consists of more than 250,000 distinct CDR3 sequences, over 15% of them appearing once. Sequencing was carried out using PBMCs or a T cell subset sorted from them (not recorded which). These receptors were obtained from a man between 18 and 35 years old who had mild COVID-19 (a few samples of this study predate the infection). Cell type and time point are not known. Both conserved end residues are part of each CDR3. Fields, in order: V gene, clone size, CDR3 protein. Part of the rows lack a size; the others show once, few, many or a class for expanded clones.

V gene: TRBV10-3; clone size: NA; CDR3 protein: CAISDRGGGGLPQHF
V gene: TRBV7-9; clone size: few; CDR3 protein: CASSSTRRGGHSYNEQFF
V gene: TRBV30; clone size: few; CDR3 protein: CAWSVDSVAFF
V gene: TRBV7-2; clone size: few; CDR3 protein: CASSLRTSGGYYEQYF
V gene: TRBV6-2/TRBV6-3; clone size: NA; CDR3 protein: CASSPIHDDNSPLHF
V gene: TRBV2; clone size: NA; CDR3 protein: CASSLQGTEAFF
V gene: TRBV4-3; clone size: NA; CDR3 protein: CASSQGPIPTDTQYF
V gene: TRBV6-5; clone size: few; CDR3 protein: CASSYSQGAETQYF
V gene: TRBV5-6; clone size: few; CDR3 protein: CASRRSGVSNQPQHF
V gene: TRBV9; clone size: NA; CDR3 protein: CASSVATGGTYEQYF
V gene: TRBV6-1; clone size: many; CDR3 protein: CASSDRALTEAFF
V gene: TRBV12-3/TRBV12-4; clone size: many; CDR3 protein: CASSLGLFADTQYF
V gene: TRBV4-3; clone size: few; CDR3 protein: CASSQERSGYYEQYF
V gene: TRBV5-1; clone size: NA; CDR3 protein: CASSSIFSGRRQPQHF
V gene: TRBV6-2/TRBV6-3; clone size: NA; CDR3 protein: CASSYIGGRLGEQFF
V gene: TRBV19; clone size: NA; CDR3 protein: CASSPQTAIEKLFF
V gene: TRBV6-5; clone size: NA; CDR3 protein: CASSAGPSNGYTF
V gene: TRBV29-1; clone size: NA; CDR3 protein: CSVELGHLTGELFF
V gene: TRBV27; clone size: NA; CDR3 protein: CASSPDLLTGRDYGYTF
V gene: TRBV5-6; clone size: many; CDR3 protein: CASSSLTSSQYF
V gene: TRBV7-2; clone size: NA; CDR3 protein: CASSLGMGEGTQYF
V gene: TRBV6-5; clone size: NA; CDR3 protein: CASSYSRGNYEQYF
V gene: TRBV12-3/TRBV12-4; clone size: NA; CDR3 protein: CASSLGALLRETQYF
V gene: TRBV7-8; clone size: NA; CDR3 protein: CASSLIIGRQGLGQPQHF
V gene: TRBV25-1; clone size: NA; CDR3 protein: CASRGWGDSFDGYTF
V gene: TRBV4-1; clone size: NA; CDR3 protein: CASTQLFF
V gene: TRBV7-2; clone size: few; CDR3 protein: CASSLVGTGISDTNTEAFF
V gene: TRBV4-3; clone size: NA; CDR3 protein: CASSQDWGPGDEQFF
V gene: TRBV7-9; clone size: few; CDR3 protein: CASSTRHPMYQETQYF
V gene: TRBV14; clone size: NA; CDR3 protein: CASRRTGEQFF
V gene: TRBV7-9; clone size: many; CDR3 protein: CASSRQGASNEQFF
V gene: TRBV25-1; clone size: few; CDR3 protein: CASSERSREAFF
V gene: TRBV7-7; clone size: NA; CDR3 protein: CASSLDRGGPETQYF
V gene: TRBV20-1; clone size: few; CDR3 protein: CSAYRGGGYEQYF
V gene: TRBV2; clone size: NA; CDR3 protein: CASRYTEAFF
V gene: TRBV10-3; clone size: few; CDR3 protein: CAISQGNTGELFF
V gene: TRBV4-2; clone size: few; CDR3 protein: CASSQDLAGGETQYF
V gene: TRBV7-9; clone size: NA; CDR3 protein: CASSLVLGQGNSPLHF
V gene: TRBV20-1; clone size: NA; CDR3 protein: CSAGPGGRPPLHF
V gene: TRBV6-5; clone size: NA; CDR3 protein: CASSYSGDNSPLHF
V gene: TRBV7-2; clone size: NA; CDR3 protein: CASSLAPVGPRTDTQYF
V gene: TRBV12-2; clone size: NA; CDR3 protein: CASRFPSVLAGGSTDTQYF
V gene: TRBV5-1; clone size: few; CDR3 protein: CASSHTTSGVRNEQFF